The text below deals with one T cell receptor (beta chain). Its antigen is as yet unknown. The ends lost 1 base at V and 0 bases at J; junction bases unmatched: 5. Germline CDR1 SGHRS, CDR2 YFSETQ. This CDR3 has 18 amino acids. The data belong to a study of shared clonotypes between healthy human individuals. Each replicate PCR on the sorted subsets used 150 to 200 ng DNA (approximately 33,000 T cell genomes). The method was immunoSEQ multiplex PCR; TCRdb's version includes in-frame clones alone and lacks a portion of them. This sample has under 2,500,000 clones, with under 97% found just once. The study drew all its donors from Caucasian adults living in Nashville, Tennessee. Findings and limits, study-wide: Clonotype sharing among donors was expected to depend on sequencing depth. Investigators collected only blood, and repertoires in tissues likely differ.

Sequenced sample: naive CD4+ T cells sorted from blood. The sample's subset: CD45RA+ positively selected. This sequence was found in a young man in good health. The genes are TRBV5-1 and TRBJ2-2, with 11 nucleotides matching TRBD1. The CDR3 DNA follows: TGCGCCAGCAGCTTGAGACGGACAGGGGGCCCGAACACCGGGGAGCTGTTTTTT. Its translation is CASSLRRTGGPNTGELFF.